This TCR beta chain stems from a study of blood T cell repertoires in COVID-19. Across the study: Samples representing acute and convalescent COVID-19 were sourced from the United States, Italy and Spain. Nucleic acid was either cDNA or gDNA, and it came from T cells, B-cell-depleted T cells, or PBMCs.

Per the study methods: Amplifying reference gene primers gave estimates of nucleated cell counts. Sequencing used immunoSEQ multiplex PCR; TCRdb keeps in-frame clones, though not all of them. The DNA was the basis for D and trimming; V, J and clone size are from that table. The sample lists 200,000 or so clones; 70% to 85% were seen once. Trimming cost V 6 bases and J 9 bases; bases outside gene matches: 12. Germline assignment: CDR1 MNHEY and CDR2 SMNVEV (reference sequence). This CDR3 has 14 residues. This receptor was taken from a human donor with acute or convalescent COVID-19. The donor label of this sample is uncertain. Sequencing used peripheral blood. The chain links TRBV27 to TRBJ2-7; 9 bases are a match to TRBD1. CDR3 coding DNA: TGTGCCAGCAGGCCCCAGTACAGGGGGCCAGTGCAGTACTTC. Its protein is CASRPQYRGPVQYF.